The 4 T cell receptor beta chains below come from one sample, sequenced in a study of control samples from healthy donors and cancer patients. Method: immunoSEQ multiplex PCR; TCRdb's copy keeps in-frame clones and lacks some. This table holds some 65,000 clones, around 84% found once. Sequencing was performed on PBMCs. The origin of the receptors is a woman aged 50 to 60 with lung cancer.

The DNA for the CDR3 is TGTGCTAGTGGTTTGCCCAGGGGAATGAACACTGAAGCTTTCTTT. Protein sequence: CASGLPRGMNTEAFF. This rearrangement joins TRBV12-5 to TRBJ1-1, with D perhaps TRBD1 (6 bases). There are 15 residues in the CDR3. CDR1 and CDR2 (germline): LGHNT, FRNRAP. Trimming removed 2 bases from V and 0 bases from J, with 10 bases in between.

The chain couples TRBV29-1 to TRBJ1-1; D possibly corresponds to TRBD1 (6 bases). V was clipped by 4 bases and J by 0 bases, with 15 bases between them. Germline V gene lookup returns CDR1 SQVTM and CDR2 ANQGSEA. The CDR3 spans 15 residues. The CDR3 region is CSVGVSTGVNTEAFF. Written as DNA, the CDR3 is TGCAGCGTTGGGGTTTCGACAGGAGTGAACACTGAAGCTTTCTTT.

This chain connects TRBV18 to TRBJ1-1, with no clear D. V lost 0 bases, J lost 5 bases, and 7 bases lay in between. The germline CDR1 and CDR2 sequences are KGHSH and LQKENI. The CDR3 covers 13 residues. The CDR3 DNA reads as TGTGCCAGCTCACCACCAGGGTTTACTGAAGCTTTCTTT. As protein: CASSPPGFTEAFF.

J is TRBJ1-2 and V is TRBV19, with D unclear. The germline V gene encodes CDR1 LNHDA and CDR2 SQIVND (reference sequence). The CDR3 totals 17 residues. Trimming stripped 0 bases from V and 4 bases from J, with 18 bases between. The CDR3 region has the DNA TGTGCCAGTAGTATAGATCTATACCGGGCAAAGTCCTATGGCTACACCTTC. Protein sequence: CASSIDLYRAKSYGYTF.